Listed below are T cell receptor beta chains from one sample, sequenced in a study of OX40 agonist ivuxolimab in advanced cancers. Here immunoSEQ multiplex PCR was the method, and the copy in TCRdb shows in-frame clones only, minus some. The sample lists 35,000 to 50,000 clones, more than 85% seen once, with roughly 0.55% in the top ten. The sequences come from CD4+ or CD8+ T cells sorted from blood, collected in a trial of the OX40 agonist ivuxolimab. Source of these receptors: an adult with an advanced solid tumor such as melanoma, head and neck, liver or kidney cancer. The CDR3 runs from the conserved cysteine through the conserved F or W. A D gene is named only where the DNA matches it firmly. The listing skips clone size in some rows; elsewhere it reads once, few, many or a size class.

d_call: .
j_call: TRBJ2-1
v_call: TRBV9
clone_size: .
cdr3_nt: TGTGCCAGCAGCGTGGGGGCAGCTACAATCACGAAGTTCTTC
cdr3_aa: CASSVGAATITKFF

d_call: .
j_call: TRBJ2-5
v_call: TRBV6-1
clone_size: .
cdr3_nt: TGTGCCAGCATCCGGAGGTGGGGGGGCCTGGAGACCCAGTACTTC
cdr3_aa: CASIRRWGGLETQYF

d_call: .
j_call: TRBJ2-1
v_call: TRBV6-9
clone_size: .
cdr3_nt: TGTGCCAGCACCCACGGAAGTGATGAGCAGTTCTTC
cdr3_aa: CASTHGSDEQFF

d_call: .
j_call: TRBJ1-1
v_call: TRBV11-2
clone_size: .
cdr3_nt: TGTGCCAGCAGCTCGTATAGTGAAGCTTTCTTT
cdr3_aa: CASSSYSEAFF

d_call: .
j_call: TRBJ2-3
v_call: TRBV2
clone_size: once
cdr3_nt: TGTGCCAGCCTCACAGATACGCAGTATTTT
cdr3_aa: CASLTDTQYF

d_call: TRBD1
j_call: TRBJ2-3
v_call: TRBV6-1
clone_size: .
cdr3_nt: TGTGCCAGCAGCGGAGGGACAGGGAGAGGTACGCAGTATTTT
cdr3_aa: CASSGGTGRGTQYF

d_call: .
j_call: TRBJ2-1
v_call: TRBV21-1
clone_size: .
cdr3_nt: TGTGCCAGGGAATATCGGGTTCCTCTTAGCTCCTACAATGAGCAGTTCTTC
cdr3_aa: CAREYRVPLSSYNEQFF

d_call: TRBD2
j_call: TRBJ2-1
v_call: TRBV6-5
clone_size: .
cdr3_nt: TGTGCCAGCAGACGAGCGGGGGGGCTCTTCAATGAGCAGTTCTTC
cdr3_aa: CASRRAGGLFNEQFF

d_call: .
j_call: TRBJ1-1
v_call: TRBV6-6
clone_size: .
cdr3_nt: TGTGCCAGCAGTTACTACGGGGCTTTGGGCACTGAAGCTTTCTTT
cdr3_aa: CASSYYGALGTEAFF

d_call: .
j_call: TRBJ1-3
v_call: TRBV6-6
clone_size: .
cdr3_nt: TGTGCCAGCAAGGGGGATGAATACGACTCTGGAAACACCATATATTTT
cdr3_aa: CASKGDEYDSGNTIYF

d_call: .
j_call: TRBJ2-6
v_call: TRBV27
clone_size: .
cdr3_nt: TGTGCCAGCACTGTGTCCGGGGCCAACGTCCTGACTTTC
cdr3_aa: CASTVSGANVLTF

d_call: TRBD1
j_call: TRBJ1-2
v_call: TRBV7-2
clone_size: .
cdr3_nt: TGTGCCAGCAGCCAAGAACGGACAGGGGGCGATCATGGCTACACCTTC
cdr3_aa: CASSQERTGGDHGYTF

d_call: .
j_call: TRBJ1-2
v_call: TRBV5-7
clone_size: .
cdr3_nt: TGTGCCAGCAGCTTGGGGGGCAGGGAGAATGGCTACACCTTC
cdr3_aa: CASSLGGRENGYTF

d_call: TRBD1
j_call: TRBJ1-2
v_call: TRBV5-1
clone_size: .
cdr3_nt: TGCGCCAGCAGCTTGGGGGCAGGGGGAAGCTATGGCTACACCTTC
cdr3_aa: CASSLGAGGSYGYTF

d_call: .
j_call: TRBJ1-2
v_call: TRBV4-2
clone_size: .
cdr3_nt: TGTGCCAGCAGCTCAACAGTAATCTATGGCTACACCTTC
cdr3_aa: CASSSTVIYGYTF

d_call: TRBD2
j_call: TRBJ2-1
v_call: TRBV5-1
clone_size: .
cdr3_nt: TGCGCCACTCGGGGGGACCGCTCCTACAATGAGCAGTTCTTC
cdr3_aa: CATRGDRSYNEQFF

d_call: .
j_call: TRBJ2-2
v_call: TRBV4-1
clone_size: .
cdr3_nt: TGCGCCAGCAGCCAACGAGGGGATGGCACCGGGGAGCTGTTTTTT
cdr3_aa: CASSQRGDGTGELFF

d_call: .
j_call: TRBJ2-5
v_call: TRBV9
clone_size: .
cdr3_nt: TGTGCCAGCAGCGTAGGGTCAGGTCATAGGGAGACCCAGTACTTC
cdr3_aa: CASSVGSGHRETQYF

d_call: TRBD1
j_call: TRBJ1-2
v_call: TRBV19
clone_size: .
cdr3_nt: TGTGCCAGTGTGGAAACAGGGGTTGATGGCTACACCTTC
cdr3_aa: CASVETGVDGYTF

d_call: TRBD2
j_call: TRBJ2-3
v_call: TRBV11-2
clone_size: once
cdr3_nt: TGTGCCAGCAGCTTAGATTGGGGAGGGCACACAGATACGCAGTATTTT
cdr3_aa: CASSLDWGGHTDTQYF

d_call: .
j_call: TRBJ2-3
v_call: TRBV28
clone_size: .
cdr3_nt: TGTGCCAGCAGTTCGCCTAATCGGGCCGATACGCAGTATTTT
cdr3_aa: CASSSPNRADTQYF

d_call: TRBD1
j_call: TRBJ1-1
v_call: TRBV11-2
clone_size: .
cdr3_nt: TGTGCCAGCAGCCCACAGGGGAGGGGAGCTTTCTTT
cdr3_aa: CASSPQGRGAFF

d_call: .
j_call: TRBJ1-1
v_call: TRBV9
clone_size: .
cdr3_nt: TGTGCCAGCAGCCCGCAGGGAGGGGGCACTGAAGCTTTCTTT
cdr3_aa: CASSPQGGGTEAFF

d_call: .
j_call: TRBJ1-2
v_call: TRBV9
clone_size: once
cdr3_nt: TGTGCCAGCAGCCCAATAGGGACGGACTATGGCTACACCTTC
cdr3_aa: CASSPIGTDYGYTF

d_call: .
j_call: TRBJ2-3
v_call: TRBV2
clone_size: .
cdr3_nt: TGTGCCAGCAAGAACACAGATACGCAGTATTTT
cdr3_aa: CASKNTDTQYF

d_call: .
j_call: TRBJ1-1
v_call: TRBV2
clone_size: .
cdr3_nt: TGTGCCAGCAGCTTAACCGGGGGGGAGACTGAAGCTTTCTTT
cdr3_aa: CASSLTGGETEAFF

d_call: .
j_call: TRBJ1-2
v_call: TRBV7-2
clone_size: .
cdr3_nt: TGTGCCAGCAGCCCTAATCGAGGGGACTATGGCTACACCTTC
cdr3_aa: CASSPNRGDYGYTF

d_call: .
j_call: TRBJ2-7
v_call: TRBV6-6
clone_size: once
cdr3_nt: TGTGCCAGCAGTTACTCATGGCTTCTCCACGAGCAGTACTTC
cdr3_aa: CASSYSWLLHEQYF

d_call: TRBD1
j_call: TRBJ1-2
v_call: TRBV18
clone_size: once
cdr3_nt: TGTGCCAGCTCACCAAGGACAGGGTGGAATGGCTACACCTTC
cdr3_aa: CASSPRTGWNGYTF

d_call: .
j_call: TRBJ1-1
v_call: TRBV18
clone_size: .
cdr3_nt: TGTGCCAGCTCACCCCAGGAAGGGGGTTACACTGAAGCTTTCTTT
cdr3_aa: CASSPQEGGYTEAFF

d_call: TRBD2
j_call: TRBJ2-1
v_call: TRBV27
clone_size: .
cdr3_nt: TGTGCCAGCAGTTCTCTAGCGGGGGTGGATCTTGAGCAGTTCTTC
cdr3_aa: CASSSLAGVDLEQFF

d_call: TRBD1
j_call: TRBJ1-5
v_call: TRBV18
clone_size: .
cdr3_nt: TGTGCCAGCTCACCCACGGACAGGTATAGCAATCAGCCCCAGCATTTT
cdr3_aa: CASSPTDRYSNQPQHF

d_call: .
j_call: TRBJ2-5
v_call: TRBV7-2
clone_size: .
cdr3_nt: TGTGCCAGCAGCTTCAGGGCTGAGACCCAGTACTTC
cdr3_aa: CASSFRAETQYF

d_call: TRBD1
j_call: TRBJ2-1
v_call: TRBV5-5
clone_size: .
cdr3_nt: TGTGCCAGCAGCTTCCACGACAGGGTCGGCAATGAGCAGTTCTTC
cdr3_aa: CASSFHDRVGNEQFF

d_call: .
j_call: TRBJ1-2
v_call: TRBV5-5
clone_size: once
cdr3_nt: TGTGCCAGCAGCTTGGGGGCAAACTATGGCTACACCTTC
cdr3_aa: CASSLGANYGYTF

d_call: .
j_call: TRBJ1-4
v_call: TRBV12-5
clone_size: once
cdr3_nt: TGTGCTAGTAGTGGGGGGCGTGGGGATCTCGCAACTAATGAAAAACTGTTTTTT
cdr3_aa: CASSGGRGDLATNEKLFF

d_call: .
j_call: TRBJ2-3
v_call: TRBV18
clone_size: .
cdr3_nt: TGTGCCAGCTCACCAGGGTTTGGGACAGATACGCAGTATTTT
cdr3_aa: CASSPGFGTDTQYF

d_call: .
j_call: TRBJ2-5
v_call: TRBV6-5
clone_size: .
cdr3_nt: TGTGCCAGCAGGGGTCTAGTGGGGGAGGAGACCCAGTACTTC
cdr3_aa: CASRGLVGEETQYF

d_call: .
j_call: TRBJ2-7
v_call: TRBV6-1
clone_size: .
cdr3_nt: TGTGCCAGCCGGGGGTCGGTAAAAGGGTACGAGCAGTACTTC
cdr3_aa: CASRGSVKGYEQYF

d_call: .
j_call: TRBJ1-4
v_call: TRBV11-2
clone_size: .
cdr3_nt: TGTGCCAGCAGCTCCCCTACACGGTCCTTTAATGAAAAACTGTTTTTT
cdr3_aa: CASSSPTRSFNEKLFF

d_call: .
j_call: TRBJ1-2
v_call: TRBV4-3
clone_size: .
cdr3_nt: TGCGCCAGCAGCCAAGAGGGGCTTGGCGGCTACACCTTC
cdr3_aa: CASSQEGLGGYTF

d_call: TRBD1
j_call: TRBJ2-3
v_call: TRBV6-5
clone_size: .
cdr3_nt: TGTGCCAGCACCAACAGGGGACCAGATACGCAGTATTTT
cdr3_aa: CASTNRGPDTQYF

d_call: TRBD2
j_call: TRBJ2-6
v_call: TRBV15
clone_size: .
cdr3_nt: TGTGCCACCAGCAGAGACGGGAGGGGGGCCAACGTCCTGACTTTC
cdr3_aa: CATSRDGRGANVLTF

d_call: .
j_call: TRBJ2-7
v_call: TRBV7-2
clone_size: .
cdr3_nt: TGTGCCAGCAGCTTAGCTGGCGGATACGAGCAGTACTTC
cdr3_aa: CASSLAGGYEQYF